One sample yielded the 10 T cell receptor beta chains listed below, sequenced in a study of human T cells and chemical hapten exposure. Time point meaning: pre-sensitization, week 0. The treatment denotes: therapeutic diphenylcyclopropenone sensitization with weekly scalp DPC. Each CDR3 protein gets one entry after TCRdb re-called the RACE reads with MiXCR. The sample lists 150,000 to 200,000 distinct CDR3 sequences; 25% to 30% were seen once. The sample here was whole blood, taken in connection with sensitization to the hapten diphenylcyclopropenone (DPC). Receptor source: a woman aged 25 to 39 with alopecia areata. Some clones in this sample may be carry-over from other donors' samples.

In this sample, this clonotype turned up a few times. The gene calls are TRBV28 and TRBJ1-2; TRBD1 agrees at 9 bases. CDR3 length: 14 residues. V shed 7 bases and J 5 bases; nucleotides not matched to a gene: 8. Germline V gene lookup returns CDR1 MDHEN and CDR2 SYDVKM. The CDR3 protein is CASTWTGERYGYTF. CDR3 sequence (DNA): TGTGCCAGCACCTGGACAGGGGAAAGATATGGCTACACCTTC.

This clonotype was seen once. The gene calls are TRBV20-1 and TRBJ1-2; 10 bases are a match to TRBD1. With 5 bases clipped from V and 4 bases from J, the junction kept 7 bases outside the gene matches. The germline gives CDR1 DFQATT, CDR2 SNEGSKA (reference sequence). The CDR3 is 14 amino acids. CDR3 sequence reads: CSALTGTGVYGYTF. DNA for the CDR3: TGCAGTGCTCTAACCGGGACAGGGGTCTATGGCTACACCTTC.

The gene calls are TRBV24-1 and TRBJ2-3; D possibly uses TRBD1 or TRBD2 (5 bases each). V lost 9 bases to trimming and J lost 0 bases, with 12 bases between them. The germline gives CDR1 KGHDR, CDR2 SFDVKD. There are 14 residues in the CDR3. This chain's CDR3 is CATGQSGSTDTQYF. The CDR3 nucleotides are TGTGCCACCGGACAAAGCGGAAGCACAGATACGCAGTATTTT.

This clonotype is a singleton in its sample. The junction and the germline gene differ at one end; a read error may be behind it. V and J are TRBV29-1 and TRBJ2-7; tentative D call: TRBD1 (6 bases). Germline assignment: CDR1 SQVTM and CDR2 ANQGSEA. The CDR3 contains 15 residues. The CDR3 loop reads CSAEDSDSYSYEQYF. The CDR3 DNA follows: TGCAGCGCTGAAGATTCGGACAGTTATTCCTACGAGCAGTACTTC.

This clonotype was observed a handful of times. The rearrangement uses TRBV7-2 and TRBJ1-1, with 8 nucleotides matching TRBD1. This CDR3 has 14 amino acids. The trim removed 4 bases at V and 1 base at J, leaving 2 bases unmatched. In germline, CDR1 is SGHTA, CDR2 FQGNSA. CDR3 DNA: TGTGCCAGCAGCTCCAGGGGGCAGAACACTGAAGCTTTCTTT. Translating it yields CASSSRGQNTEAFF.

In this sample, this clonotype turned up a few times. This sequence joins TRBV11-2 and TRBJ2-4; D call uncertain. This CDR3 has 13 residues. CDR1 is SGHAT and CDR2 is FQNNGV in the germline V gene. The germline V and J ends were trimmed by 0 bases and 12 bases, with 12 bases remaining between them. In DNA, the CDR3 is TGTGCCAGCAGCTTAGAAAATAGTGGTACTCAGTACTTC. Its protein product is CASSLENSGTQYF.

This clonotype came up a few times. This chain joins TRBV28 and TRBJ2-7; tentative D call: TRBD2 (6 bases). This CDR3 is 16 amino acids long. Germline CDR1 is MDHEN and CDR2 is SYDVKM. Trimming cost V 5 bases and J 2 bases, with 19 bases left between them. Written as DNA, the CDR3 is TGTGCCAGCAGTCAAACCCGCGGGACTGACACCTACGAGCAGTACTTC. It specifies CASSQTRGTDTYEQYF.

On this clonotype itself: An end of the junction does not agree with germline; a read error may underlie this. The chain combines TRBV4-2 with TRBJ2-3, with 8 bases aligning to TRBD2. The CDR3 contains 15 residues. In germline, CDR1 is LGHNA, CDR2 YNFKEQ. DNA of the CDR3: TGTGTCAGCAGCCAAGGGTCTAGCGGGACAGATACGCAGTATTTT. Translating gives CVSSQGSSGTDTQYF.

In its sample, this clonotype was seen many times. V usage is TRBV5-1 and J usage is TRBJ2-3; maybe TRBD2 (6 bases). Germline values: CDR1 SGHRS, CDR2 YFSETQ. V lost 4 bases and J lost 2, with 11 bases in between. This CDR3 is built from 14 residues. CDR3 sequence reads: CASSPEGPTDTQYF. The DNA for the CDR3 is TGCGCCAGCAGCCCGGAGGGACCCACAGATACGCAGTATTTT.

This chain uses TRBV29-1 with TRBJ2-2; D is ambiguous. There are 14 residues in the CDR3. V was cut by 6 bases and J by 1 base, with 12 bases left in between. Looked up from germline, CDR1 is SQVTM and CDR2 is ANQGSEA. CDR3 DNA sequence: TGCAGCGTGCTCCTTCGGCTGAACACCGGGGAGCTGTTTTTT. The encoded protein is CSVLLRLNTGELFF.